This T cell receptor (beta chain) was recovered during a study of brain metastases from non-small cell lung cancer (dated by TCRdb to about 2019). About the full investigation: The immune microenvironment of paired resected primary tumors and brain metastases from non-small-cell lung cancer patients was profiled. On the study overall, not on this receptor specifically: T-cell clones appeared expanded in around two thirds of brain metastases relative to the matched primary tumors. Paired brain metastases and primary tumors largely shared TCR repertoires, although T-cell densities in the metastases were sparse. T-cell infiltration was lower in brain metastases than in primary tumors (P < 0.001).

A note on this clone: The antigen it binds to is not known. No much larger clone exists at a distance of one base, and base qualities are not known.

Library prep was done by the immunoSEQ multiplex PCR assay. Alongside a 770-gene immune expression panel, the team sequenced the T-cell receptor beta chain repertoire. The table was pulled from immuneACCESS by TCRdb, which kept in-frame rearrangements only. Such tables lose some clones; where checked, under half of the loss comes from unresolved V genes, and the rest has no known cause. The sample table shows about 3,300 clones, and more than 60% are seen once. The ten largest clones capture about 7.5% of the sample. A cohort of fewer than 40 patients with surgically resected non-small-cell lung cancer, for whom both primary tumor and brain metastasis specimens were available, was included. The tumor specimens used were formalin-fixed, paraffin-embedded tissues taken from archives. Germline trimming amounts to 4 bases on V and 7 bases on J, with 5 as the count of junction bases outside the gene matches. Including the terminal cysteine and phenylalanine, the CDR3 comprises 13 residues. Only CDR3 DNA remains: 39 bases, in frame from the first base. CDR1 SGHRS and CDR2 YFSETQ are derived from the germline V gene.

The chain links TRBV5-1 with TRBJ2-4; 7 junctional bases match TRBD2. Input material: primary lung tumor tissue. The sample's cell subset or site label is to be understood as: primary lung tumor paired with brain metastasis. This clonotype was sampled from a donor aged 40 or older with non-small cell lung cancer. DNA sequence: TGCGCCAGCAGCCCGTCCGGGGGGAACATTCAGTACTTC. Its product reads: CASSPSGGNIQYF.